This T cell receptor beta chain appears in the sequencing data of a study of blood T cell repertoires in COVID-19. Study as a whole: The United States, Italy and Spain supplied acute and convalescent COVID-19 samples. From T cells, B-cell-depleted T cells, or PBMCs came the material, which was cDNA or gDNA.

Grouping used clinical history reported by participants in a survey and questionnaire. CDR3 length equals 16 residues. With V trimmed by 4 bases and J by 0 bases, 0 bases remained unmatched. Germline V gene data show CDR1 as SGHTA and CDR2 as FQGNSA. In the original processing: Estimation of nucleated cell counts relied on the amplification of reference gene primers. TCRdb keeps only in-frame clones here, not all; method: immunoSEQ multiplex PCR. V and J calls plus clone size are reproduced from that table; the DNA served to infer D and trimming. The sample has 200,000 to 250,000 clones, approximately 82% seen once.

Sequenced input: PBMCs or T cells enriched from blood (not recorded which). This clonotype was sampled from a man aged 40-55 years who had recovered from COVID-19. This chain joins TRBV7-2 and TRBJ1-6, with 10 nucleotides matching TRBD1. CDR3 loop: CASSWTGGSYNSPLHF. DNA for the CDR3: TGTGCCAGCAGCTGGACAGGGGGCTCCTATAATTCACCCCTCCACTTT. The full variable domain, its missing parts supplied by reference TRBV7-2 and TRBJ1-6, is GAGVSQSPSNKVTEKGKDVELRCDPISGHTALYWYRQSLGQGLEFLIYFQGNSAPDKSGLPSDRFSAERTGGSVSTLTIQRTQQEDSAVYLCASSWTGGSYNSPLHFGNGTRLTVT.